A single T cell receptor beta chain is shown here with its context. With 60 Vbeta and 13 Jbeta primers, the PCR was carried out. Measured with immunoSEQ multiplex PCR; TCRdb has only the in-frame clones, and not every one. This repertoire shows about 160,000 clones, over 80% found once; its top ten account for about 1.2%. These data belong to a study of cytomegalovirus exposure and HLA in healthy donors. V lost 5 bases, J lost 4 bases, and 11 bases stayed unmatched. Germline values: CDR1 GTSNPN, CDR2 SVGIG (reference sequence). CDR3 size: 16 residues. The rearrangement uses TRBV30 and TRBJ2-2; TRBD1 aligns across 9 bases. Material for sequencing was PBMCs. This TCR was sampled from a boy younger than 10 in good health and CMV-seronegative. CDR3: CAWLPGTGRVTGELFF. The CDR3 DNA reads TGTGCCTGGCTCCCGGGGACAGGGAGGGTCACCGGGGAGCTGTTTTTT.